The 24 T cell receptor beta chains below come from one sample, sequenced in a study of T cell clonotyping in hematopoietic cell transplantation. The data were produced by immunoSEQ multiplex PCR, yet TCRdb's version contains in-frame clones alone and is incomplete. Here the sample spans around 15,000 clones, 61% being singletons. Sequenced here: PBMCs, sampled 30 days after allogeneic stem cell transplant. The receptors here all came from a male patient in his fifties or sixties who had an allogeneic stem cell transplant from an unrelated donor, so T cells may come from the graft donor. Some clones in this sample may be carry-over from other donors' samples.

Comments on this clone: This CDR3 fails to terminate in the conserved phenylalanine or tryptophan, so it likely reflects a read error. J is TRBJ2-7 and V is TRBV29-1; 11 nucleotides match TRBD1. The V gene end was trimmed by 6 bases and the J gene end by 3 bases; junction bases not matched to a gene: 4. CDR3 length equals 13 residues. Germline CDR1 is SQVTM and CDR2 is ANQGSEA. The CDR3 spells CSVGQGEGYEQYS. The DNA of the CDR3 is TGCAGCGTGGGACAGGGGGAAGGCTACGAGCAGTACTCC.

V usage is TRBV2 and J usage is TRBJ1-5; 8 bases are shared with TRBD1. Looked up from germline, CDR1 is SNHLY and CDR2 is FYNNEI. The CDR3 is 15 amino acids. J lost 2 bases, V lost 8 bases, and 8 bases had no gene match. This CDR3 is CASAPGGAGNQPQHF. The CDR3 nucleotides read TGTGCCAGCGCTCCAGGGGGCGCGGGCAATCAGCCCCAGCATTTT.

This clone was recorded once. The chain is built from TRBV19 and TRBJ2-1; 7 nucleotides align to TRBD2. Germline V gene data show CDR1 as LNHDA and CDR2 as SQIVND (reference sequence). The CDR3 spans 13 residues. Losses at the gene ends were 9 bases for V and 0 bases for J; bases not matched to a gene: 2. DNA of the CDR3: TGTGCCAGCACTAGCGCCTCCTACAATGAGCAGTTCTTC. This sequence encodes CASTSASYNEQFF.

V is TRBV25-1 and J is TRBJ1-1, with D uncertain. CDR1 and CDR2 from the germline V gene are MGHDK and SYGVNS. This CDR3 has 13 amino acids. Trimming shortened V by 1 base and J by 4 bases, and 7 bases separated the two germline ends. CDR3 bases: TGTGCCAGCAGTGAATTTGGCAGCACTGAAGCTTTCTTT. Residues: CASSEFGSTEAFF.

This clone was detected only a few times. CDR3 coding DNA: TGTGCCTGGAGACAGGGGAGGGGTGGCTACACCTTC. Residues: CAWRQGRGGYTF. This sequence joins TRBV30 and TRBJ1-2; 7 bases align to TRBD1. The germline V gene has CDR1 GTSNPN and CDR2 SVGIG (reference sequence). The junction had 5 bases not matched to a gene; V was cut back by 3 bases and J by 7 bases. This CDR3 spans 12 amino acids. The complete variable domain, with remaining parts taken from reference TRBV30 and TRBJ1-2, reads SQTIHQWPATLVQPVGSPLSLECTVEGTSNPNLYWYRQAAGRGLQLLFYSVGIGQISSEVPQNLSASRPQDRQFILSSKKLLLSDSGFYLCAWRQGRGGYTFGSGTRLTVV.

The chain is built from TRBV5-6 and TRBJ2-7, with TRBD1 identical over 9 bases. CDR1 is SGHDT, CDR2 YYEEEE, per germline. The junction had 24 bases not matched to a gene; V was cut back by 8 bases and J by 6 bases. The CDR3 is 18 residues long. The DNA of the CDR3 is TGTGCCAGTGGGGCTTCGGGACAGGGTCCCTACGGAGACGGCGAGCAGTACTTC. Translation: CASGASGQGPYGDGEQYF.

The CDR3 DNA follows: TGTGCCAGCAGCCGCCGACTAGAGGTGCGCGAGCAGTTCTTC. Translated, it gives CASSRRLEVREQFF. The V call is TRBV11-3, the J call TRBJ2-1; D is possibly TRBD2 (6 bases). CDR1 and CDR2 from the germline V gene are SGHNT and YENEEA. V was trimmed by 5 bases and J by 10 bases, leaving 18 bases between them. This CDR3 is 14 amino acids long.

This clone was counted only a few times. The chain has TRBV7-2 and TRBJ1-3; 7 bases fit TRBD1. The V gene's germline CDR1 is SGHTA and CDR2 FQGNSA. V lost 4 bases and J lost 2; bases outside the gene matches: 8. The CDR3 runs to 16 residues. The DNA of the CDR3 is TGTGCCAGCAGCTCCCACCGGCAGGGGGCTGGAAACACCATATATTTT. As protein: CASSSHRQGAGNTIYF.

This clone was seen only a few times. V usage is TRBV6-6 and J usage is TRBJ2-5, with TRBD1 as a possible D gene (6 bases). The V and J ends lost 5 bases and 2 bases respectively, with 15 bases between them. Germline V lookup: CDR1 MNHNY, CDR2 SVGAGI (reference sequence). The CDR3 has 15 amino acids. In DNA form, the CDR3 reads TGTGCCAGCAGTAAAGGGGGAAAGGGTCAAGAGACCCAGTACTTC. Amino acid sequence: CASSKGGKGQETQYF.

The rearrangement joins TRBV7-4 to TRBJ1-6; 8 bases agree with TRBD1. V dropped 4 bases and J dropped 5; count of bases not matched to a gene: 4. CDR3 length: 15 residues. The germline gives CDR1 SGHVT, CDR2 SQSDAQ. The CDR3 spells CASSCGQGDNSPLHF. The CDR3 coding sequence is TGTGCCAGCAGCTGCGGACAGGGTGATAATTCACCCCTCCACTTT.

The DNA of the CDR3 is TGTGCCAGCAGTTGGGACAGGAACACTGAAGCTTTCTTT. Its translation is CASSWDRNTEAFF. The chain combines TRBV27 with TRBJ1-1, with 7 positions matching TRBD1. The ends lost 4 bases at V and 1 base at J; junction bases unmatched: 0. This CDR3 has 13 amino acids. Germline-derived CDR1 and CDR2 are MNHEY and SMNVEV (reference sequence).

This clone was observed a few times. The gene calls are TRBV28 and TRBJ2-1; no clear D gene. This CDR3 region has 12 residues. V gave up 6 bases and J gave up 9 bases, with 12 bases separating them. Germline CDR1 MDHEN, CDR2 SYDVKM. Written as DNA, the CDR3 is TGTGCCAGCAGCCTAGGTCTGGGTGAGCAGTTCTTC. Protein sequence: CASSLGLGEQFF.

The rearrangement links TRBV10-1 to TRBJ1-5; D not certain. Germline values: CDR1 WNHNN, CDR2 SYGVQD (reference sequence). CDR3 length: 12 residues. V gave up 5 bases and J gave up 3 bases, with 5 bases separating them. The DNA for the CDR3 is TGCGCCAGCAGTCGACCCAATCAGCCCCAGCATTTT. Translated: CASSRPNQPQHF.

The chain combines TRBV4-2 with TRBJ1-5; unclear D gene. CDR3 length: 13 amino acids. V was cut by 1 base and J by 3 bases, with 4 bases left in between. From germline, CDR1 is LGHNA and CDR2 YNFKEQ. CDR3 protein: CASSQGVNQPQHF. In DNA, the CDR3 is TGTGCCAGCAGCCAAGGAGTCAATCAGCCCCAGCATTTT.

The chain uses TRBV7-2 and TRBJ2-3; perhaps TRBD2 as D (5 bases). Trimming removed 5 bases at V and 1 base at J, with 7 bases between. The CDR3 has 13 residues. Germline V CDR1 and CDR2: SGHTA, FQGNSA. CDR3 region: CASSQRGTDTQYF. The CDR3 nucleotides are TGTGCCAGCAGCCAGAGGGGCACAGATACGCAGTATTTT.

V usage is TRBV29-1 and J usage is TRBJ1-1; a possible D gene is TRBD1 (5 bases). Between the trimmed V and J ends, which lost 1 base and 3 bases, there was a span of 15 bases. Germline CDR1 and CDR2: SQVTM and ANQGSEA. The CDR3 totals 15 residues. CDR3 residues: CSVEGQGAWDTEAFF. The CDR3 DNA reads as TGCAGCGTTGAAGGGCAGGGAGCTTGGGACACTGAAGCTTTCTTT.

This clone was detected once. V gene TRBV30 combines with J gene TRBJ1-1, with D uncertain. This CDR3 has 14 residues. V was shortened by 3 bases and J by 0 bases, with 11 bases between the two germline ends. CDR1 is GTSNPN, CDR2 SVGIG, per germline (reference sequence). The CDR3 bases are TGTGCCTGGAGAAAACACACCATGAACACTGAAGCTTTCTTT. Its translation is CAWRKHTMNTEAFF.

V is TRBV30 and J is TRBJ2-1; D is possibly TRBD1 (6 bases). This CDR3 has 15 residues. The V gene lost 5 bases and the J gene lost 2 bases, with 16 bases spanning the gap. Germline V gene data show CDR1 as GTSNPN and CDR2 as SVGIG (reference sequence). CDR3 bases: TGTGCCTGGGCCAGCAGGGGTTGGGCCTACAATGAGCAGTTCTTC. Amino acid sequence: CAWASRGWAYNEQFF.

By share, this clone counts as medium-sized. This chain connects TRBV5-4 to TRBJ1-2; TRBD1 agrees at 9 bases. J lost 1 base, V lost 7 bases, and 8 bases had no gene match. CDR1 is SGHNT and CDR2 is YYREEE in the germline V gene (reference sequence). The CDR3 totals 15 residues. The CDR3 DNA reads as TGTGCCAGCGGCTCCCGGGGACAGGGTAACTATGGCTACACCTTC. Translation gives CASGSRGQGNYGYTF.

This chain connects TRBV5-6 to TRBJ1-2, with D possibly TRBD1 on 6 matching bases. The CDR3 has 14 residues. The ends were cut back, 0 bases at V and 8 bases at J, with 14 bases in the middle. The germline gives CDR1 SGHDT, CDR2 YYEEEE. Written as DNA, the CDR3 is TGTGCCAGCAGCTTGGAAGCGCAGGGGTACGGCTACACCTTC. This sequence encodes CASSLEAQGYGYTF.

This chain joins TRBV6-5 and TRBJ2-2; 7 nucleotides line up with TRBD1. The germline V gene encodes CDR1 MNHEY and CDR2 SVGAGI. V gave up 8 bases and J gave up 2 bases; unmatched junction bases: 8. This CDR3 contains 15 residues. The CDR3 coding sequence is TGTGCCAGCCGTAAAGGACAGGTCAACACCGGGGAGCTGTTTTTT. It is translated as CASRKGQVNTGELFF.

CDR3 bases: TGCGCCAGCAGCTGGGACAGGGTCACAGATACGCAGTATTTT. The encoded protein is CASSWDRVTDTQYF. This chain joins TRBV4-1 and TRBJ2-3, with 9 positions matching TRBD1. After removal of 5 bases from V and 2 bases from J, the junction contained 2 bases not matched to a gene. The CDR3 contains 14 residues. The germline V gene has CDR1 MGHRA and CDR2 YSYEKL.

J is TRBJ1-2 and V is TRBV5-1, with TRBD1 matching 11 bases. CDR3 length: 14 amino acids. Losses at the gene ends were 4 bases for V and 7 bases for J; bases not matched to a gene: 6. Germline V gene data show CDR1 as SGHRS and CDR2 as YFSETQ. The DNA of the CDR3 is TGCGCCAGCAGCCCGGACAGGGGGCAAAGTGGCTACACCTTC. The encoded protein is CASSPDRGQSGYTF.

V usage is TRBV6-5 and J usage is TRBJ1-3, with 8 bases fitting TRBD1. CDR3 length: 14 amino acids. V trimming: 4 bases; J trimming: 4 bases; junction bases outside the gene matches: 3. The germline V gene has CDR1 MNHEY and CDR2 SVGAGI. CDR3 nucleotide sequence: TGTGCCAGCAGTTCGACAGGGGTAGGAAACACCATATATTTT. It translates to CASSSTGVGNTIYF.